This TCR beta chain originates from a study of cytomegalovirus exposure and HLA in healthy donors. On this clone: Antigen: not known.

Study-wide findings and caveats: Reports showed the classifier diagnosing cytomegalovirus status with high specificity and sensitivity. Fewer N-insertions (relative to the roughly 700-donor mean) were reportedly seen in an Asian-associated ancestry cluster in a later analysis. Data from an earlier analysis indicated that most TCR beta V segments were productive either about 87% or about 30% of the time. A list of 150 to 200 TCR beta chains associated with cytomegalovirus was given.

This PCR relied on a set of 60 Vbeta primers and 13 Jbeta primers. Measured with immunoSEQ multiplex PCR; TCRdb has only the in-frame clones, and not every one. The sample totals about 54,000 clones. The sequenced sample was PBMCs. The sequence came from a woman in her forties in good health and CMV-seronegative.

CDR3 in amino acids: CASSSGQGAEEQYF. CDR3 nucleotide sequence: TGTGCCAGCAGCTCGGGACAGGGGGCGGAGGAGCAGTACTTC. The V call is TRBV6-1, the J call TRBJ2-7, with 12 bases that match TRBD1. The junction had 7 bases not matched to a gene; V was cut back by 6 bases and J by 7 bases. Germline CDR1 MNHNS, CDR2 SASEGT. This CDR3 region has 14 residues.